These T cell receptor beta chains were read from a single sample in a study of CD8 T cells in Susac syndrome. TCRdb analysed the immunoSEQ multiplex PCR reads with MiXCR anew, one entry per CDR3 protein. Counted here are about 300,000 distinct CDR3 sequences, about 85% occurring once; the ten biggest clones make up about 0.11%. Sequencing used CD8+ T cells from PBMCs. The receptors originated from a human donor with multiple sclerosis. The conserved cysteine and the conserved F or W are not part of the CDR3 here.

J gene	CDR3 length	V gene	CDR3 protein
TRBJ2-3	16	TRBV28	ASSPLAGEGWGTDTQY
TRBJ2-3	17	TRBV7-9	ASSLVRILAIPNTDTQY
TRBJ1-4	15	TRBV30	AWSVLVGTVTNEKLF
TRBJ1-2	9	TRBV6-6	ASGTPNGYT
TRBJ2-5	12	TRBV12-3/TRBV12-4	ASSRTGRRETQY
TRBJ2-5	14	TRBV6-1	ASSEYTSGEQETQY
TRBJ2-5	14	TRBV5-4	ASSSNSGRSAETQY
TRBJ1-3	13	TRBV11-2	ASSLSGGLGNTIY
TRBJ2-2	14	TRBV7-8	ASSLERALNTGELF
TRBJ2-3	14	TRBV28	ASSLGREGLTDTQY
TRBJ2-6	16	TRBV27	ASTLWGGQSSGANVLT
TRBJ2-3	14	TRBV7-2	ASRLNRVASTDTQY
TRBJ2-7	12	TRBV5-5	ASSQEGMAYEQY
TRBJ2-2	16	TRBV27	ASSEHKTGTGGEGELF
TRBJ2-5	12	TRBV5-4	ASSSRDRQETQY
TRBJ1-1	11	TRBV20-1	SASSTENTEAF
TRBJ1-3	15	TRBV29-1	SVVGTGDTHSGNTIY
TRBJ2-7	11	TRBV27	ASSWGVSYEQY
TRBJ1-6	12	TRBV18	ASSSLGRNSPLH
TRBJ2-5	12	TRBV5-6	ASSLETGGETQY
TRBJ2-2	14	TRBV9	ASSPWGSSRTGELF
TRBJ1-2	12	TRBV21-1	ASSNSRTNYGYT
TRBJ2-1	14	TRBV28	ASSYFGTDSYNEQF
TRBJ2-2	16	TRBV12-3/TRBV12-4	ASSPLPGKGPNTGELF
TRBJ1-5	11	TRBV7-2	ASTRSGNQPQH
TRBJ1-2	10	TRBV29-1	SVVLDSTGYT
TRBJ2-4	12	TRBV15	ATSRADGENIQY